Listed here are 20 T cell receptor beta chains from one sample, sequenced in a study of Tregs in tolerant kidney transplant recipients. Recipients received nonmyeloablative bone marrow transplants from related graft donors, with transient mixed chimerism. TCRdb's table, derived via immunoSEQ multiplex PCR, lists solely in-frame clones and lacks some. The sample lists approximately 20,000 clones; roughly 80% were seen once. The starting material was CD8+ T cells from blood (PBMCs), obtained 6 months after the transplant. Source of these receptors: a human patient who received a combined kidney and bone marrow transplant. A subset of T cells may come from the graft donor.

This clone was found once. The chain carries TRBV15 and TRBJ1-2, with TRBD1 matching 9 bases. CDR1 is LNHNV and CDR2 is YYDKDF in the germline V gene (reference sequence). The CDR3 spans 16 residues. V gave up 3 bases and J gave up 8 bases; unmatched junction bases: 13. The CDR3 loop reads CATSSEIGTGSNGYTF. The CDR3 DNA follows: TGTGCCACCAGCAGCGAGATCGGGACAGGGTCAAACGGCTACACCTTC. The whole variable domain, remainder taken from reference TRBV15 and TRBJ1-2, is DAMVIQNPRYQVTQFGKPVTLSCSQTLNHNVMYWYQQKSSQAPKLLFHYYDKDFNNEADTPDNFQSRRPNTSFCFLDIRSPGLGDTAMYLCATSSEIGTGSNGYTFGSGTRLTVV.

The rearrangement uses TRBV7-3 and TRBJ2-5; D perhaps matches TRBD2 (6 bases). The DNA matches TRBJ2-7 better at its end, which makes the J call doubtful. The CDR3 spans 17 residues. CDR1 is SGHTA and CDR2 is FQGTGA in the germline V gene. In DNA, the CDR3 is TGTGCCAGCAGCCTCCGGAGGGGCCCAAGAATCGGCTACGAGCAGTACTTC. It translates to CASSLRRGPRIGYEQYF.

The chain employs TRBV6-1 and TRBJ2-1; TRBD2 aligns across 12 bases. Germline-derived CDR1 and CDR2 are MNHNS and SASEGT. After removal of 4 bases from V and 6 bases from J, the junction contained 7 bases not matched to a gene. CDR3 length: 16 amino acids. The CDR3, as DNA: TGTGCCAGCAGTGTGGGGCCACTAGCGGGAGGCAATGAGCAGTTCTTC. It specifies CASSVGPLAGGNEQFF.

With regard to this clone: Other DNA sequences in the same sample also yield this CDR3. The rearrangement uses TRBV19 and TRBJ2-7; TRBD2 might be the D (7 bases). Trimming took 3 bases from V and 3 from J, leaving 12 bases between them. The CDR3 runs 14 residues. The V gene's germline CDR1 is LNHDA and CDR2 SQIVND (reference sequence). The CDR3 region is CASSMGGPNYEQYF. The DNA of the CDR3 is TGTGCCAGTAGTATGGGGGGGCCAAACTACGAGCAGTACTTC.

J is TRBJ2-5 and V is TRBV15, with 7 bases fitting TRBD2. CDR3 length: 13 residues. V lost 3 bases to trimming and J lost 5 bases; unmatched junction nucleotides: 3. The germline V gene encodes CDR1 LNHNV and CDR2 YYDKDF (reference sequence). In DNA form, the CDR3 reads TGTGCCACCAGCAGCCGGGACTATGAGACCCAGTACTTC. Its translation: CATSSRDYETQYF.

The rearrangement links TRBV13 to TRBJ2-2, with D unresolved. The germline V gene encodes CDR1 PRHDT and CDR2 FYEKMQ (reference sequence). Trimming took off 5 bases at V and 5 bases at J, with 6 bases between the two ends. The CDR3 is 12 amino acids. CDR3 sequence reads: CASSQVTGELFF. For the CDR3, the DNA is TGTGCCAGCAGCCAGGTAACCGGGGAGCTGTTTTTT.

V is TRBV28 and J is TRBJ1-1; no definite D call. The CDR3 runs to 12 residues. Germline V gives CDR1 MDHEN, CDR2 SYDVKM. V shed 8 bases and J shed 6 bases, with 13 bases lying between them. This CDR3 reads CASPRWLSEAFF. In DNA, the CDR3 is TGTGCCAGCCCTAGGTGGCTCTCTGAAGCTTTCTTT.

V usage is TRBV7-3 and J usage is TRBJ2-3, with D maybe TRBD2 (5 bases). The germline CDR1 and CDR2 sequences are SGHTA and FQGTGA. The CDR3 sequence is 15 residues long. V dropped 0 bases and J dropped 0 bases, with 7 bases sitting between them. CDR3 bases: TGTGCCAGCAGCTTAACCGGGATTAGCACAGATACGCAGTATTTT. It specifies CASSLTGISTDTQYF.

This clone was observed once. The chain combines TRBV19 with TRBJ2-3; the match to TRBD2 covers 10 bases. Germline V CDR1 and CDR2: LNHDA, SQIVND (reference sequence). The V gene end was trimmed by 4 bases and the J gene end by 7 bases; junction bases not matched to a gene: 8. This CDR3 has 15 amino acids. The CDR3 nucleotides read TGTGCCAGTAGTACGACGCTAGCGGGGGCATATACGCAGTATTTT. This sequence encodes CASSTTLAGAYTQYF.

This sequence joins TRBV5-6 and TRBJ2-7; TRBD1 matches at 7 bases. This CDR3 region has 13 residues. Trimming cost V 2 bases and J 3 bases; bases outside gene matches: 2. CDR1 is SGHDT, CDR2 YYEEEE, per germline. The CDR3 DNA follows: TGTGCCAGCAGCTTTCACAGGGGCTACGAGCAGTACTTC. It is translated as CASSFHRGYEQYF. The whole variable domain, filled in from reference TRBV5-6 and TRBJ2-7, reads DAGVTQSPTHLIKTRGQQVTLRCSPKSGHDTVSWYQQALGQGPQFIFQYYEEEERQRGNFPDRFSGHQFPNYSSELNVNALLLGDSALYLCASSFHRGYEQYFGPGTRLTVT.

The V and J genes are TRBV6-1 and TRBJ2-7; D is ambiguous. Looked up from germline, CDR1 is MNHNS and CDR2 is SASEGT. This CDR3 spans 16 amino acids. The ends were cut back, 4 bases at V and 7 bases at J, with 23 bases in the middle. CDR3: CASSGVSSILAEEQYF. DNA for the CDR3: TGTGCCAGCAGTGGAGTAAGCTCTATCTTGGCGGAGGAGCAGTACTTC.

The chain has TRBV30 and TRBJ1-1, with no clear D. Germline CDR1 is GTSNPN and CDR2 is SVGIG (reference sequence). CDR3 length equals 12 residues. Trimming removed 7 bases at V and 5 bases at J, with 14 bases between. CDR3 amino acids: CAYLDQRTEAFF. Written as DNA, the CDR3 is TGTGCCTACCTAGATCAGAGGACTGAAGCTTTCTTT.

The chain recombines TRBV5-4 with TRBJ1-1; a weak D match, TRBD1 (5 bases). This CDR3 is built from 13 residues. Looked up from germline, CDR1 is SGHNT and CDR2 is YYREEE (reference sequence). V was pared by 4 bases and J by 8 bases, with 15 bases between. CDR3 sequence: CASSLGGAEEAFF. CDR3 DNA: TGTGCCAGCAGCCTTGGTGGGGCGGAGGAAGCTTTCTTT. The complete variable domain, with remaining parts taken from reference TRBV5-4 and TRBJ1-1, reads ETGVTQSPTHLIKTRGQQVTLRCSSQSGHNTVSWYQQALGQGPQFIFQYYREEENGRGNFPPRFSGLQFPNYSSELNVNALELDDSALYLCASSLGGAEEAFFGQGTRLTVV.

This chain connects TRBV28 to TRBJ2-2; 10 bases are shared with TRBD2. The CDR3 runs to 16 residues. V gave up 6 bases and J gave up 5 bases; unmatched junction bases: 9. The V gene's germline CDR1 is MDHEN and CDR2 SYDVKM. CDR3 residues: CASSDLAGVQTGELFF. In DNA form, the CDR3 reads TGTGCCAGCAGCGATCTAGCGGGGGTCCAAACCGGGGAGCTGTTTTTT.

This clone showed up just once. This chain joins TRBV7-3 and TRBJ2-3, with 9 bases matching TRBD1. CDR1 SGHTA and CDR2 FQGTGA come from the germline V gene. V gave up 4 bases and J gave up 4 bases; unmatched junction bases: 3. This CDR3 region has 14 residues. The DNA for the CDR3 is TGTGCCAGCAGCTCGACAGGGGGGGCAGATACGCAGTATTTT. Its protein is CASSSTGGADTQYF.

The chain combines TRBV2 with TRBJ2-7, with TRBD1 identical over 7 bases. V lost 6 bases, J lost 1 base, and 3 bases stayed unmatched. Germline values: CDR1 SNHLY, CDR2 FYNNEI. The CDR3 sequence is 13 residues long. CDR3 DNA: TGTGCCAGCAGCCGGGACAGATCCTACGAGCAGTACTTC. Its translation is CASSRDRSYEQYF.

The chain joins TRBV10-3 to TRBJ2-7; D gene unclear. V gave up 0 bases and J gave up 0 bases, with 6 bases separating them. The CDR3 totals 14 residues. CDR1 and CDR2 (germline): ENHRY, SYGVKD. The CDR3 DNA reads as TGTGCCATCAGTGAGTCGCCGGGCTCCTACGAGCAGTACTTC. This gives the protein CAISESPGSYEQYF.

The CDR3 loop is CASSVDWTSGSYEQYF. CDR3 sequence (DNA): TGTGCCAGCAGCGTAGACTGGACTAGCGGTTCCTACGAGCAGTACTTC. V and J are TRBV9 and TRBJ2-7, with TRBD2 identical over 10 bases. The V segment lost 0 bases and the J segment 1 base; nucleotides outside the gene matches: 4. The CDR3 has 16 amino acids. CDR1 and CDR2 (germline): SGDLS, YYNGEE.

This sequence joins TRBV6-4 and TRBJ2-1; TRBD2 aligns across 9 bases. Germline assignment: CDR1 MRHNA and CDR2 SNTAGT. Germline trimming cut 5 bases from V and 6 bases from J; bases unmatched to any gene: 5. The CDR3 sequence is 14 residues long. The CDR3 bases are TGTGCCAGCAGTCCAAGTAGCGGGGGCAATGAGCAGTTCTTC. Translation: CASSPSSGGNEQFF.

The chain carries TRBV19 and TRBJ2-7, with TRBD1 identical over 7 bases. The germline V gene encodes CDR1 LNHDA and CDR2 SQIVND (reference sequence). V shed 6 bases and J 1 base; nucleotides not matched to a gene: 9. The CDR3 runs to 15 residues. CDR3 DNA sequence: TGTGCCAGTAGCGTCACACAGGGGTTATCCTACGAGCAGTACTTC. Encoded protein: CASSVTQGLSYEQYF.